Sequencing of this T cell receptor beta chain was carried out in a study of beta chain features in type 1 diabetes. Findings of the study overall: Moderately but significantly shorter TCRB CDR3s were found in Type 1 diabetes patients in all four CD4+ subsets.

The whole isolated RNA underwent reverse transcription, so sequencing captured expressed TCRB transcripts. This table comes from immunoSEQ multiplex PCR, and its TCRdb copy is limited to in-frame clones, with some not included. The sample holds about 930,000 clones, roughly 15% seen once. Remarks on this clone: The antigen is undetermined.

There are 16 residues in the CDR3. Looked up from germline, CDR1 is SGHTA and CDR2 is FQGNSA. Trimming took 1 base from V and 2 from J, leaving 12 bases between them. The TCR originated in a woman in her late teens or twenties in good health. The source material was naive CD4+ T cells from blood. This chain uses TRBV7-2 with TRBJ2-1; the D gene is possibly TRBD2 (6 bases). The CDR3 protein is CASSLGGASAYNEQFF. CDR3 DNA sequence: TGTGCCAGCAGCTTAGGAGGGGCTAGCGCCTACAATGAGCAGTTCTTC.